The present T cell receptor beta chain was sequenced within a study of early T cells in non-severe SARS-CoV-2 infection. Study summary: Sequencing targeted bulk RNA from unsorted whole blood, leaving chains unpaired.

CDR3 length equals 16 residues. Trimming took 5 bases from V and 5 from J, leaving 18 bases between them. Overall study results and limits: Lookups in VDJdb leaned toward anti-spike CD8 responses and missed private and CD4 specificities.

This clonotype was seen a few times. Its antigen is still unknown. Individual cDNA molecules were tagged with unique molecular identifiers. TCRdb re-derived calls from the 5' RACE reads in MiXCR, one entry per CDR3 protein. The sample yields 70,000 to 85,000 distinct CDR3 sequences, 5% seen once. The sequences come from whole blood, collected at baseline. The chain carries TRBV12-3 or TRBV12-4 and TRBJ2-2; TRBD2 might be the D (5 bases). The origin of this receptor is an adult who was a healthcare worker with PCR-confirmed SARS-CoV-2 infection or an uninfected control (not recorded which). The CDR3 DNA reads TGTGCCAGCAGTCCAGACCCGGGGAGTGGGACCGGGGAGCTGTTTTTT. As protein: CASSPDPGSGTGELFF.